One and the same sample provided the 9 T cell receptor beta chains below, sequenced in a study of T cell responses to AZD1222 COVID-19 vaccine. Using immunoSEQ multiplex PCR, the repertoire was profiled, and TCRdb retains in-frame clones only, with some absent. The table includes about 100,000 clones, roughly 86% detected once. Specimen: peripheral blood, collected on day 0 of MenACWY control vaccination. These receptors came from an adult in good health.

The genes are TRBV9 and TRBJ2-7; 8 nucleotides match TRBD1. CDR3 length: 13 residues. Germline V gene lookup returns CDR1 SGDLS and CDR2 YYNGEE. Losses at the gene ends were 4 bases for V and 6 bases for J; bases not matched to a gene: 6. The DNA of the CDR3 is TGTGCCAGCAGCACGATACAGGGGGGCGAGCAGTACTTC. This codes for CASSTIQGGEQYF.

This rearrangement joins TRBV6-5 to TRBJ2-5; TRBD1 agrees at 8 bases. After removal of 0 bases from V and 6 bases from J, the junction contained 3 bases not matched to a gene. Germline-derived CDR1 and CDR2 are MNHEY and SVGAGI. The length of the CDR3 is 14 residues. The CDR3 here is CASSYSQGAKTQYF. CDR3 DNA sequence: TGTGCCAGCAGTTACTCTCAGGGGGCAAAGACCCAGTACTTC.

The chain links TRBV5-1 to TRBJ1-1; no firm D call. The V end was cut by 1 base, the J end by 1 base, with 8 bases between. This CDR3 comprises 14 residues. Germline CDR1 is SGHRS and CDR2 is YFSETQ. The CDR3 nucleotides are TGCGCCAGCAGCTTGTACAGCCAGAACACTGAAGCTTTCTTT. Amino acid sequence: CASSLYSQNTEAFF.

The rearrangement joins TRBV4-1 to TRBJ1-4, with D possibly matching TRBD1 (5 bases). The ends were cut back, 0 bases at V and 7 bases at J, with 15 bases in the middle. Germline CDR1 MGHRA, CDR2 YSYEKL. The CDR3 is made up of 16 amino acids. CDR3: CASSQDFEGRGEKLFF. In nucleotides, the CDR3 is TGCGCCAGCAGCCAAGATTTCGAGGGGCGGGGTGAAAAACTGTTTTTT.

The J gene is TRBJ2-3, the V gene TRBV10-3; tentative D call: TRBD2 (6 bases). Trimming pared 4 bases from V and 6 bases from J, leaving 14 bases between. Looked up from germline, CDR1 is ENHRY and CDR2 is SYGVKD. The CDR3 is made up of 14 amino acids. The CDR3 DNA sequence: TGTGCCATCAGTGTTGGAGGGCCGCTCGATACGCAGTATTTT. Translating it yields CAISVGGPLDTQYF.

CDR3 sequence reads: CASSATPPYGYTF. The CDR3 nucleotides are TGTGCCAGCAGCGCCACCCCCCCCTATGGCTACACCTTC. The chain couples TRBV25-1 to TRBJ1-2; D gene ambiguous. V was shortened by 6 bases and J by 4 bases, with 12 bases between the two germline ends. This CDR3 region has 13 residues. Germline V gives CDR1 MGHDK, CDR2 SYGVNS.

J is TRBJ2-7 and V is TRBV4-1; unclear D gene. CDR1 is MGHRA, CDR2 YSYEKL, per germline. The CDR3 loop spans 14 amino acids. V lost 5 bases and J 3 bases, leaving 14 bases between the germline ends. Here the CDR3 DNA reads TGCGCCAGCAGCAACCTTGGCAGCTTCTACGAGCAGTACTTC. Protein sequence: CASSNLGSFYEQYF.

V is TRBV18 and J is TRBJ2-3; the D call may be TRBD1 or TRBD2 (6 bases each). Trimming took off 5 bases at V and 4 bases at J, with 13 bases between the two ends. The length of the CDR3 is 14 residues. Germline V gene lookup returns CDR1 KGHSH and CDR2 LQKENI. CDR3 sequence (DNA): TGTGCCAGCTCAAGGACCCGGGGGCCAGATACGCAGTATTTT. Amino acid sequence: CASSRTRGPDTQYF.

This clone was detected only a few times. This chain joins TRBV7-9 and TRBJ1-4; 10 bases line up with TRBD1. The CDR3 runs to 15 residues. CDR1 and CDR2 (germline): SEHNR, FQNEAQ (reference sequence). V lost 5 bases, J lost 8 bases, and 8 bases stayed unmatched. The CDR3 loop reads CASSRGTGEGEKLFF. The CDR3 bases are TGTGCCAGCAGCCGGGGGACAGGGGAAGGCGAAAAACTGTTTTTT.